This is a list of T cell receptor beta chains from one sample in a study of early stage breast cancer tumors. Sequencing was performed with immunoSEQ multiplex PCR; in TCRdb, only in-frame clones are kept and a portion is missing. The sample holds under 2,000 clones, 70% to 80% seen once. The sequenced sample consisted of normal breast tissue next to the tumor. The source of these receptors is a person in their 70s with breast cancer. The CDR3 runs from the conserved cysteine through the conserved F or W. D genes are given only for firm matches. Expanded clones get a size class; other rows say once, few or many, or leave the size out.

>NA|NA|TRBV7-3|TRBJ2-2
TGTGCCAGCAGCTTAACGCAGAACGGGGAGCTGTTTTTT
CASSLTQNGELFF
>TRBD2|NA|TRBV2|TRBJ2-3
TGTGCCAGATCTAGCGGGGCCACAGATACGCAGTATTTT
CARSSGATDTQYF
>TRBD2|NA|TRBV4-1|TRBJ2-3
TGCGCCAGCAGCACAGCCGGGACTAGCGTCGCAGATACGCAGTATTTT
CASSTAGTSVADTQYF
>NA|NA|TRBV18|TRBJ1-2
TGTGCCAGCCGTCTTCAGGGTGGCTACACCTTC
CASRLQGGYTF
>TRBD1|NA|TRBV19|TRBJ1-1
TGTGCCAGTAGTATAGCTGGGGCAGGGGGAACTGAAGCTTTCTTT
CASSIAGAGGTEAFF
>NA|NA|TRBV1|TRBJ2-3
TGCACCAGCAGCCATAAAGGCGGGGGGCCAGGAGGGGGACCAGATACGCAGTATTTT
CTSSHKGGGPGGGPDTQYF
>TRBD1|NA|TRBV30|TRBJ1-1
TGTGCCTGGGGGACAGGGGGAACTGAAGCTTTCTTT
CAWGTGGTEAFF
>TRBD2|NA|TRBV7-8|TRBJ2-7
TGTGCCAGCAGCTCGGGGGGAATCAACTACGAGCAGTACTTC
CASSSGGINYEQYF
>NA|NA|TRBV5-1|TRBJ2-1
TGCGCCAGCAGCCCTCAGTGGGGGGGGCCCGATGAGCAGTTCTTC
CASSPQWGGPDEQFF
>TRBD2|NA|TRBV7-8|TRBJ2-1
TGTGCCAGCAGAGGTTCTCGACTAGCCAGCTCCTACAATGAGCAGTTCTTC
CASRGSRLASSYNEQFF
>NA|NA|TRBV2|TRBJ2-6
TGTGCCAGCAGTAGCAGGGCAGCCTCTGGGGCCAACGTCCTGACTTTC
CASSSRAASGANVLTF
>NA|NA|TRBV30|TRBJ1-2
TGTGCCTGGAGTGTCGGCGGATTCTATGGCTACACCTTC
CAWSVGGFYGYTF
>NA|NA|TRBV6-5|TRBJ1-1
TGTGCCAGCAGAAGACAGGACTTGGGGAACACTGAAGCTTTCTTT
CASRRQDLGNTEAFF
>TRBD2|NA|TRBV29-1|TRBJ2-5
TGCAGCGTTGAAACCGGGGGGGGACAAGAGACCCAGTACTTC
CSVETGGGQETQYF
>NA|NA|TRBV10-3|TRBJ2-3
TGTGCCATCAGTGAGTCTCGAGGACTCAGCACAGATACGCAGTATTTT
CAISESRGLSTDTQYF
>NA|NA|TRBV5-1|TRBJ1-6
TGCGCCAGCAGCTCGGCAGTCGGGGGGTCACCCCTCCACTTT
CASSSAVGGSPLHF
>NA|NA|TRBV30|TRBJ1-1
TGTGCCTGGAGTGCGGGACAGAACACTGAAGCTTTCTTT
CAWSAGQNTEAFF
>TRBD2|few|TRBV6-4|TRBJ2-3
TGTGCCAGCAGTGATGGGGGGGAGACAGATACGCAGTATTTT
CASSDGGETDTQYF